A single sample is the source of the 8 T cell receptor beta chains below, sequenced in a study of glioma-infiltrating T cells. TCR alpha and beta CDR3 regions were amplified from RNA using iRepertoire nested multiplex PCR. Each CDR3 protein is one row after TCRdb ran MiXCR on the multiplex PCR reads. The sample shows a few hundred thousand distinct CDR3 sequences, roughly two fifths of them seen only once. The sequencing input was glioma tissue, nonneoplastic brain tissue, or PBMCs (not recorded which). Source of these receptors: a human donor with low-grade glioma or glioblastoma, undergoing nonglioma brain surgery, or in good health (not recorded which).

V usage is TRBV7-9 and J usage is TRBJ2-7; no clear D. V was clipped by 2 bases and J by 1 base, with 6 bases between them. This CDR3 has 13 residues. Germline loops: CDR1 SEHNR, CDR2 FQNEAQ (reference sequence). CDR3 nucleotide sequence: TGTGCCAGCAGCTTAACAGCTTCCTACGAGCAGTACTTC. This sequence encodes CASSLTASYEQYF.

This chain connects TRBV2 to TRBJ2-7; no definite D call. The CDR3 loop spans 15 amino acids. From germline, CDR1 is SNHLY and CDR2 FYNNEI. With 6 bases removed from V and 0 bases from J, the gap between germline ends came to 15 bases. The CDR3 DNA reads as TGTGCCAGCAGAAGAGGAGCTTTGAGCTCCTACGAGCAGTACTTC. Translation: CASRRGALSSYEQYF.

This clonotype was seen a handful of times. The rearrangement joins TRBV20-1 to TRBJ1-5, with TRBD1 matching over 7 bases. The length of the CDR3 is 13 residues. V trimming: 5 bases; J trimming: 9 bases; junction bases outside the gene matches: 10. Germline V gene lookup returns CDR1 DFQATT and CDR2 SNEGSKA (reference sequence). CDR3: CSAWDRRLGPQHF. The CDR3 DNA reads as TGCAGTGCTTGGGACAGACGGTTAGGGCCCCAGCATTTT.

The chain combines TRBV5-4 with TRBJ2-3; 9 bases agree with TRBD2. Germline lookup yields CDR1 SGHNT and CDR2 YYREEE (reference sequence). The CDR3 covers 15 residues. Trimming at V came to 1 base and at J to 6 bases, leaving 6 bases not matched to a gene. This CDR3 reads CASSLRASGTDTQYF. CDR3 nucleotides: TGTGCCAGCAGCTTGCGGGCTAGCGGGACGGATACGCAGTATTTT.

This clonotype was detected once. This sequence joins TRBV6-1 and TRBJ2-7, with TRBD1 matching 10 bases. The CDR3 extends over 13 amino acids. CDR1 is MNHNS and CDR2 is SASEGT in the germline V gene. V was pared by 6 bases and J by 8 bases, with 7 bases of the junction left unmatched. Here the CDR3 DNA reads TGTGCCAGCAGCAAAGACAGGGGGCGGAAGCAGTACTTC. It codes for CASSKDRGRKQYF.

This clonotype has ten or more counts. The CDR3 is CASSEVTSGVSYNEQFF. In nucleotides, the CDR3 is TGTGCCAGCAGTGAGGTGACTAGCGGAGTCTCCTACAATGAGCAGTTCTTC. The rearrangement joins TRBV25-1 to TRBJ2-1; 9 nucleotides line up with TRBD2. The germline V gene encodes CDR1 MGHDK and CDR2 SYGVNS. The CDR3 is 17 residues long. The V gene end was trimmed by 3 bases and the J gene end by 0 bases; junction bases not matched to a gene: 6. The full variable domain, with the rest looked up from reference TRBV25-1 and TRBJ2-1, is EADIYQTPRYLVIGTGKKITLECSQTMGHDKMYWYQQDPGMELHLIHYSYGVNSTEKGDLSSESTVSRIRTEHFPLTLESARPSHTSQYLCASSEVTSGVSYNEQFFGPGTRLTVL.

The chain couples TRBV7-2 to TRBJ2-1; 7 bases agree with TRBD2. The CDR3 sequence is 14 residues long. Trimming removed 4 bases from V and 5 bases from J; junction bases left unmatched: 5. Germline-derived CDR1 and CDR2 are SGHTA and FQGNSA. CDR3 in DNA: TGTGCCAGCAGCTCTCTAGCGGAGAACAATGAGCAGTTCTTC. Translating it yields CASSSLAENNEQFF.

This clonotype was detected many times. The chain joins TRBV28 to TRBJ2-5; tentatively, D is TRBD2 (5 bases). Germline V lookup: CDR1 MDHEN, CDR2 SYDVKM. The germline V and J ends were trimmed by 3 bases and 2 bases, with 10 bases remaining between them. CDR3 length: 14 residues. For the CDR3, the DNA is TGTGCCAGCAGTTTTACGGGGATACAAGAGACCCAGTACTTC. Translation: CASSFTGIQETQYF. Drawing the rest from reference TRBV28 and TRBJ2-5, the complete variable domain is DVKVTQSSRYLVKRTGEKVFLECVQDMDHENMFWYRQDPGLGLRLIYFSYDVKMKEKGDIPEGYSVSREKKERFSLILESASTNQTSMYLCASSFTGIQETQYFGPGTRLLVL.